Here is one T cell receptor (beta chain) with its context. This clonotype was observed a few times. Its antigen is still unknown. Per-base quality was not reported, and no clone a single base away is much larger than it. To demonstrate the VDJtools post-analysis software, the study profiled TCR beta repertoires from the peripheral blood of about a dozen young patients with multiple sclerosis. Multiple sclerosis patients were children and adolescents aged 6 to 15 years. The library came from PCR. Sequencer: Illumina HiSeq 2500. To reduce PCR and sequencing biases, unique molecular identifiers were incorporated into the TCR beta cDNA libraries. Approximately 500,000 cDNA molecules were obtained for every 1 to 10 million input T cells, so each molecule roughly corresponded to one T cell. Patient libraries were prepared and sequenced with the same protocol used for the earlier healthy control dataset. Samples belonging to the same batch were prepared together, multiplexed and sequenced on a shared HiSeq lane. On the authors' methods: Raw barcoded reads were processed with MIGEC, discarding single-read molecular identifier groups before consensus assembly and CDR3 extraction. Clonotype tables were post-analysed with VDJtools, and diversity was normalized by down-sampling all datasets to the smallest sample size. In repertoire overlap clustering, CDR3 amino acid sequences, but not nucleotide sequences, were matched to correct batch-related cross-sample contamination. The public reads were run again by TCRdb, first through fastp at Q25 and then through MiXCR, and only productive beta chains were kept. Here each entry gathers all rows of one CDR3 protein and keeps the most common genes and DNA. What appears here as the V and J calls and clone size reflects TCRdb's work, not the paper's. In all, the sample holds 700,000 to 900,000 distinct CDR3 sequences, and around 46% of those were seen once. The ten largest clones add up to roughly 4.4% of the sample.

The data stem from a study of post-analysis software for immune sequencing data (dated by TCRdb to 2013 to 2016). Looking at the study overall: Disease courses on record covered relapsing-remitting, secondary progressive and progressive-relapsing multiple sclerosis, though some patients had no subtype annotation. The patient repertoires were set against approximately 10 previously published healthy control repertoires from donors whose ages ranged from about 6 to 26 years. A subset of samples was prepared in parallel using single-end sample barcoding, then pooled and co-amplified after Illumina adapter ligation.

Paper-wide results and their limitations: Strong co-clustering of samples prepared in the same batch was shown by direct clustering with F measure, prompting a batch-effect correction. The multiple sclerosis patient group was slightly younger than the control group. Significantly lower normalized Chao1 diversity was found in multiple sclerosis patients than in controls, suggesting substantial peripheral T-cell clonal expansion. Significantly higher frequencies in patients than in controls were found for five or six TRBV segments, including TRBV5-6, TRBV5-1 and TRBV20-1.

The germline V end is reduced by 5 bases and the J end by 6 bases; junction bases left unmatched: 13. The CDR3 sequence holds 16 residues, the cysteine and phenylalanine included. Solely the CDR3 DNA is kept, with 48 bases framed from the first base. CDR1 and CDR2 are read off the germline V gene (reference sequence) as DFQATT and SNEGSKA. This TCR was recovered from a girl under 18 with multiple sclerosis. What was sequenced was blood. Recombination linked TRBV20-1 to TRBJ2-1, with TRBD2 matching 10 junction bases. The CDR3 reads CSAPRGSSGSINEQFF. The sequenced DNA: TGCAGTGCTCCCCGAGGCTCTAGCGGGAGTATCAATGAGCAGTTCTTC.